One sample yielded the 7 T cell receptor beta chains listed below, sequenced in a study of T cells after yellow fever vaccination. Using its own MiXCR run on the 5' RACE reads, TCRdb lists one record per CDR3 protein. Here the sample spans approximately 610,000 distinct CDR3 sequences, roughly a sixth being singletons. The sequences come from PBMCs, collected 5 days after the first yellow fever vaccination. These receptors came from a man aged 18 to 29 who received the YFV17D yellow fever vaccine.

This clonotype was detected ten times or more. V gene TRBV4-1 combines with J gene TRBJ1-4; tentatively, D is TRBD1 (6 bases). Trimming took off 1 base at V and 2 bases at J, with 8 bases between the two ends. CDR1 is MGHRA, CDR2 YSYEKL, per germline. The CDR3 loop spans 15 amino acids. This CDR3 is CASSQVGGTNEKLFF. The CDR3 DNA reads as TGCGCCAGCAGCCAAGTCGGGGGCACTAATGAAAAACTGTTTTTT.

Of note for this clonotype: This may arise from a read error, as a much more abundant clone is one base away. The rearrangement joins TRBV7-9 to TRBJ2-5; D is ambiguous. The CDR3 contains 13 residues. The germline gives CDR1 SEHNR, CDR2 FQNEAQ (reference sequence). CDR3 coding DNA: TGTGCCAGCAGCTTCACGGGTGAAGAGATCCAGTACTTC. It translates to CASSFTGEEIQYF.

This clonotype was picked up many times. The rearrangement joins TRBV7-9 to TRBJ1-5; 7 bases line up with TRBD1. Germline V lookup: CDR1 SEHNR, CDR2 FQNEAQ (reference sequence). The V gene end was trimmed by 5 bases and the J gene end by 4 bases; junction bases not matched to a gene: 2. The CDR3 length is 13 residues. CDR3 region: CASSRDRNQPQHF. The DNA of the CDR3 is TGTGCCAGCAGCCGGGACAGAAATCAGCCCCAGCATTTT.

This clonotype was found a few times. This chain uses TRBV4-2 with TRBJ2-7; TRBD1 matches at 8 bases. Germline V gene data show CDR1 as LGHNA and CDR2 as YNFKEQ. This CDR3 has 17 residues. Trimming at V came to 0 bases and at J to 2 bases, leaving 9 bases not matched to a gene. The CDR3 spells CASSQEGTAGGPYEQYF. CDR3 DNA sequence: TGTGCCAGCAGCCAAGAAGGCACCGCAGGGGGCCCCTACGAGCAGTACTTC.

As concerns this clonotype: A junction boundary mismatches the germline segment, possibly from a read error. The CDR3 nucleotides read TGTGCCAGCACCGGGAGGCGGACAGGGACCGGTGAGCTGTTTTTT. This encodes CASTGRRTGTGELFF. The J gene is TRBJ2-2, the V gene TRBV7-2; tentatively, D is TRBD1 (8 bases). CDR1 and CDR2 (germline): SGHTA, FQGNSA. This CDR3 spans 15 amino acids.

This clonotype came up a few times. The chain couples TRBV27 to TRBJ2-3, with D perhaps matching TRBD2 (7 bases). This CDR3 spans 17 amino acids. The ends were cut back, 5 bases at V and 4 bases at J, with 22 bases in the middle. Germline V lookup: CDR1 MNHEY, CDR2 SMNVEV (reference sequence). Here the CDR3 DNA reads TGTGCCAGCAGTCCGCAACTTGTACGGGGGGCGTCAGATACGCAGTATTTT. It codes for CASSPQLVRGASDTQYF.

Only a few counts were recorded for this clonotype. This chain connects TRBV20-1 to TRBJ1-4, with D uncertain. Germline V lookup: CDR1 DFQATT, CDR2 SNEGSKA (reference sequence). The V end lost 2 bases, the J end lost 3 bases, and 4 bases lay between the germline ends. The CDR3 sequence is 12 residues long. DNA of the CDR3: TGCAGTGCTAGATTCGCTAATGAAAAACTGTTTTTT. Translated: CSARFANEKLFF.